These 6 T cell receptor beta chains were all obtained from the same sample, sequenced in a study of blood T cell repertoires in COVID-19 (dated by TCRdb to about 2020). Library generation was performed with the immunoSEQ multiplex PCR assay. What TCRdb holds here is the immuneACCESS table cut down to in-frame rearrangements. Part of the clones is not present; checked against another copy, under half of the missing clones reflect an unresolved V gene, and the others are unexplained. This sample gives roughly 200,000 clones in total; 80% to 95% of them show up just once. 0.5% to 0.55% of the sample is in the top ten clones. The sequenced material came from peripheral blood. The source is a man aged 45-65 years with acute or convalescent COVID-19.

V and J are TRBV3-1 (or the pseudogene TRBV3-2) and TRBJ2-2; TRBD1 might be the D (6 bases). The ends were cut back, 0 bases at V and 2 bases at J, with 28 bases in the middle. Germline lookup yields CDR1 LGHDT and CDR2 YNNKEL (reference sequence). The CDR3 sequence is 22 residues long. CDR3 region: CASSQDPPPATVRTDNTGELFF. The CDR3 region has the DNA TGTGCCAGCAGCCAAGATCCCCCGCCGGCCACGGTCAGGACAGATAACACCGGGGAGCTGTTTTTT.

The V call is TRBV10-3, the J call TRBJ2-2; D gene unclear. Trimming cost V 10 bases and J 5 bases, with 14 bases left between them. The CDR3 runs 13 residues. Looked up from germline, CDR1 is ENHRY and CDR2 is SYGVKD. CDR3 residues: CATMTTLTGELFF. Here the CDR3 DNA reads TGTGCCACCATGACGACTTTAACCGGGGAGCTGTTTTTT.

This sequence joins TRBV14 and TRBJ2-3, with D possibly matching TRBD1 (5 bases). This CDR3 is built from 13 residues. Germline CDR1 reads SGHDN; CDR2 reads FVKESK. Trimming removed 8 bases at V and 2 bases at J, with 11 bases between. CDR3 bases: TGTGCCAGCGGGGCGGTTCCCACAGATACGCAGTATTTT. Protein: CASGAVPTDTQYF.

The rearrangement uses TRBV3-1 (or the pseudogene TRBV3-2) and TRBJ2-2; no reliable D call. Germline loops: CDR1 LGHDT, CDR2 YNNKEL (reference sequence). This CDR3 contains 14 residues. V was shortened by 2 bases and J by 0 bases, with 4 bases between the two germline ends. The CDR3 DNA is TGTGCCAGCAGCCAATCGGCGAACACCGGGGAGCTGTTTTTT. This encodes CASSQSANTGELFF.

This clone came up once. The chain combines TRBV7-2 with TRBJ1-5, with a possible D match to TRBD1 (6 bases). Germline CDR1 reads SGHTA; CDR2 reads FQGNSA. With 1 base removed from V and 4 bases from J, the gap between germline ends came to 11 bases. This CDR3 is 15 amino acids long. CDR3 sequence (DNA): TGTGCCAGCAGCTTAGAGGGGGGGTTGAATCAGCCCCAGCATTTT. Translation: CASSLEGGLNQPQHF.

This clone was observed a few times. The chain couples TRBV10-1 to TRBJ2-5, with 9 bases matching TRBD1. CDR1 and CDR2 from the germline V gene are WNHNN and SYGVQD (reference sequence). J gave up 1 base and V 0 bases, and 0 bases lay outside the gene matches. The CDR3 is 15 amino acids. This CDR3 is CASSESTGGQETQYF. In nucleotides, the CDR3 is TGCGCCAGCAGTGAGTCGACAGGGGGCCAAGAGACCCAGTACTTC.